This entry describes one T cell receptor beta chain. Its target is not known. This record belongs to a study of graft-versus-host responses after intestinal transplantation. On the study more broadly: Each patient got anti-thymocyte globulin induction, then tacrolimus and steroids for around three years.

After removal of 5 bases from V and 5 bases from J, the junction contained 5 bases not matched to a gene. CDR3 length: 13 residues. Germline lookup yields CDR1 MNHEY and CDR2 SMNVEV (reference sequence). Study-level results: Patients with graft-donor T cell macrochimerism had high graft-versus-host to host-versus-graft clonal ratios in allografts. Early HvG declines after transplant were associated with peak circulating GvH clone levels.

Graft tissue processing released intraepithelial and lamina propria lymphocytes. Some clones are missing from TCRdb's copy, which holds only in-frame ones; the method was immunoSEQ multiplex PCR. Here the sample spans over 8,000 clones, about 63% being singletons. The TCR was taken from a human patient who received an intestinal transplant, so some T cells may come from the graft donor. Sequenced here: ileum tissue, sampled 450 to 460 days after transplant. J is TRBJ2-7 and V is TRBV27, with 8 bases lining up with TRBD1. In DNA form, the CDR3 reads TGTGCCAGCAGTGCGGACAGGGCGCACGAGCAGTACTTC. As protein: CASSADRAHEQYF.